This T cell receptor (beta chain) was observed in a study of blood T cell repertoires in COVID-19. Looking at the study overall: Samples taken during acute and convalescent COVID-19 were collected in the United States, Italy and Spain.

Trimming pared 0 bases from V and 2 bases from J, leaving 17 bases between. The CDR3 has 17 residues. Germline CDR1 SGHRS, CDR2 YFSETQ. Assay used: immunoSEQ multiplex PCR; TCRdb lists only in-frame clones, some missing. The sample has under 30,000 clones, about 90% seen once. Specimen: peripheral blood. This TCR was sampled from a human donor with active COVID-19. The donor label of this sample is uncertain. This sequence joins TRBV5-1 and TRBJ2-5; D is unresolved. The CDR3 region is CASSLAPSEASQETQYF. CDR3 DNA sequence: TGCGCCAGCAGCTTGGCCCCCAGCGAGGCCTCACAAGAGACCCAGTACTTC.